Listed below are T cell receptor beta chains from one sample, sequenced in a study of blood T cells in healthy people across ages. TCRdb fed the 5' RACE reads into MiXCR, producing one record per CDR3 protein. The data show roughly 500,000 distinct CDR3 sequences, with approximately 27% seen just once and about 18% held by the top ten. Sequencing was carried out using blood. These receptors all stem from a woman in her 70s in good health. Both conserved end residues are part of each CDR3. Each record gives: D gene, V gene, J gene, clone size, CDR3 DNA, CDR3 protein. D genes are given only for firm matches. Rows give clone size only sometimes, using once, few, many, or a class for an expanded clone.

d_gene: -; v_gene: TRBV6-5; j_gene: TRBJ2-1; abundance: few; CDR3nt: TGTGCCAGCAAGACGTCGGGGAGCCACAATGAGCAGTTCTTC; CDR3aa: CASKTSGSHNEQFF
d_gene: -; v_gene: TRBV6-6; j_gene: TRBJ2-5; abundance: -; CDR3nt: TGTGCCAGCAGTGGGACGGGGTACCAAGAGACCCAGTACTTC; CDR3aa: CASSGTGYQETQYF
d_gene: TRBD1; v_gene: TRBV5-1; j_gene: TRBJ1-2; abundance: -; CDR3nt: TGCGCCAGCAGCATCCCGGGACAGGGGTTCGATGGCTACACCTTC; CDR3aa: CASSIPGQGFDGYTF
d_gene: TRBD2; v_gene: TRBV29-1; j_gene: TRBJ2-3; abundance: -; CDR3nt: TGCAGCGTTGAGGCTAGCGGGATAGGGGGCACAGATACGCAGTATTTT; CDR3aa: CSVEASGIGGTDTQYF
d_gene: -; v_gene: TRBV5-1; j_gene: TRBJ2-7; abundance: -; CDR3nt: TGCGCCAGCTTCGCAGAAAACTCCTACGAGCAGTACTTC; CDR3aa: CASFAENSYEQYF
d_gene: -; v_gene: TRBV27; j_gene: TRBJ2-3; abundance: -; CDR3nt: TGTGCCAGCACTAATAGGGGGGGGGGAACCACAGATACGCAGTATTTT; CDR3aa: CASTNRGGGTTDTQYF
d_gene: -; v_gene: TRBV5-8; j_gene: TRBJ1-1; abundance: -; CDR3nt: TGTGCCAGCAGCCTCCCTCACAGGCCGGGGGCTTTCTTT; CDR3aa: CASSLPHRPGAFF
d_gene: TRBD2; v_gene: TRBV7-9; j_gene: TRBJ2-5; abundance: -; CDR3nt: TGTGCCAGCAGCTTAGCCGGCGGGGGGGCTCAAGAGACCCAGTACTTC; CDR3aa: CASSLAGGGAQETQYF
d_gene: -; v_gene: TRBV7-2; j_gene: TRBJ1-4; abundance: few; CDR3nt: TGTGCCAGCAGCCCCGGCGGGGTCAAAGAAAAACTGTTTTTT; CDR3aa: CASSPGGVKEKLFF
d_gene: -; v_gene: TRBV20-1; j_gene: TRBJ2-6; abundance: -; CDR3nt: TGCAGTGCTAGAGATGGGTCCGGGGCCAACGTCCTGACTTTC; CDR3aa: CSARDGSGANVLTF
d_gene: TRBD2; v_gene: TRBV4-3; j_gene: TRBJ2-4; abundance: -; CDR3nt: TGCGCCAGCAGCCAAGTAATTGCTAGCGGGGGGGTAAACATTCAGTACTTC; CDR3aa: CASSQVIASGGVNIQYF
d_gene: -; v_gene: TRBV7-2; j_gene: TRBJ2-5; abundance: many; CDR3nt: TGTGCCTCCAGCAGGGGTCTCGAAGAGACCCAGTACTTC; CDR3aa: CASSRGLEETQYF
d_gene: -; v_gene: TRBV10-3; j_gene: TRBJ1-4; abundance: -; CDR3nt: TGTGCCATCAGTGAGAGTGACAGAATGGGCAGGGATAATGAAAAACTGTTTTTT; CDR3aa: CAISESDRMGRDNEKLFF
d_gene: -; v_gene: TRBV15; j_gene: TRBJ2-7; abundance: -; CDR3nt: TGTGCCACCAGCAGAGGCAGCGCGGACCACGAGCAGTACTTC; CDR3aa: CATSRGSADHEQYF
d_gene: -; v_gene: TRBV18; j_gene: TRBJ1-2; abundance: -; CDR3nt: TGTGCCAGCTCACCAACCCCCGAAGCAGGGGAAACTAACTATGGCTACACCTTC; CDR3aa: CASSPTPEAGETNYGYTF
d_gene: TRBD1; v_gene: TRBV4-2; j_gene: TRBJ1-3; abundance: -; CDR3nt: TGTGCCAGCAGCCAGGTTTCCGGGACAGACTACTCTGGAAACACCATATATTTT; CDR3aa: CASSQVSGTDYSGNTIYF
d_gene: TRBD1; v_gene: TRBV28; j_gene: TRBJ2-7; abundance: few; CDR3nt: TGTGCCAGCAGTTTGGGACAGGACAACGAGCAGTACTTC; CDR3aa: CASSLGQDNEQYF
d_gene: -; v_gene: TRBV9; j_gene: TRBJ1-1; abundance: few; CDR3nt: TGTGCCAGCAGCGTATTGATGAACACTGAAGCTTTCTTT; CDR3aa: CASSVLMNTEAFF
d_gene: -; v_gene: TRBV20-1; j_gene: TRBJ1-5; abundance: -; CDR3nt: TGCAGTGCTAGAGTGGGAGAGAGGAGCAATCGGCCCCAGCATTTT; CDR3aa: CSARVGERSNRPQHF
d_gene: -; v_gene: TRBV4-1; j_gene: TRBJ2-5; abundance: few; CDR3nt: TGCGCCAGCAGCCAGGAGACAGGCTTCCAAGGAGGCCAGTACTTC; CDR3aa: CASSQETGFQGGQYF
d_gene: TRBD1; v_gene: TRBV20-1; j_gene: TRBJ1-1; abundance: -; CDR3nt: TGCAGTGCTTATGGCCCCTCGACAGGGAAAGAAGCTTTCTTT; CDR3aa: CSAYGPSTGKEAFF
d_gene: -; v_gene: TRBV15; j_gene: TRBJ2-3; abundance: -; CDR3nt: TGTGCCACCAGCAGCCCGGGGTCTCGCCCCCTGCGCACGGGCCAGTATTTT; CDR3aa: CATSSPGSRPLRTGQYF
d_gene: TRBD2; v_gene: TRBV10-3; j_gene: TRBJ2-2; abundance: few; CDR3nt: TGTGCCATCAGTGATCCCCGAGGGAGCGGGGGCACCGGGGAGCTGTTTTTT; CDR3aa: CAISDPRGSGGTGELFF